This T cell receptor beta chain was retrieved from a study of T cell responses to AZD1222 COVID-19 vaccine. The CDR3 is 15 amino acids. V was clipped by 8 bases and J by 5 bases; unmatched bases: 15. Germline V gene lookup returns CDR1 SGHAT and CDR2 FQNNGV. Measured with immunoSEQ multiplex PCR; TCRdb has only the in-frame clones, and not every one. The table shows 77,000 or so clones, with around 89% occurring only once. Regarding the study as a whole: Baseline testing showed seropositivity in only a handful of AZD1222 recipients.

On this clone itself: The antigen is unknown.

The sample here was peripheral blood, taken on day 0 of AZD1222 vaccination. This rearrangement joins TRBV11-2 to TRBJ2-7; 7 bases map to TRBD1. This sequence was found in an adult in good health. The CDR3 DNA follows: TGTGCCAGCGCCTCCGTAAACAGGGGAACTCACGAGCAGTACTTC. Encoded protein: CASASVNRGTHEQYF.